Following are 7 T cell receptor beta chains from one sample sequenced in a study of Graves' ophthalmopathy and Graves' hyperthyroidism. Amplified TCR beta CDR3 regions were obtained using RNA transcripts as template. HTBI primers were used in a first-round RT-PCR, which preceded a second-round multiplex PCR. TCRdb re-analysed the multiplex PCR reads in MiXCR, keeping a single row per CDR3 protein. The sample includes 200,000 to 250,000 distinct CDR3 sequences, about 22% seen only once; the top ten take roughly 39%. Sequenced sample: peripheral blood. These TCRs come from a woman in her 50s with Graves' ophthalmopathy.

This clonotype has at least ten counts. The chain has TRBV11-2 and TRBJ1-5; 10 bases align to TRBD1. This CDR3 region has 16 residues. The germline V gene encodes CDR1 SGHAT and CDR2 FQNNGV. The V segment lost 5 bases and the J segment 3 bases; nucleotides outside the gene matches: 7. CDR3 nucleotides: TGTGCCAGCAGCAGGCAGGGACAGGGGTTCAATCAGCCCCAGCATTTT. It encodes CASSRQGQGFNQPQHF.

This clonotype was seen at least ten times. The chain employs TRBV7-2 and TRBJ1-1; D might be TRBD1 (6 bases). The CDR3 has 14 residues. Trimming removed 2 bases from V and 1 base from J, with 8 bases in between. Germline CDR1 and CDR2: SGHTA and FQGNSA. CDR3 loop: CASSLLGQNTEAFF. The CDR3 DNA sequence: TGTGCCAGCAGCTTACTGGGACAGAACACTGAAGCTTTCTTT. The full variable domain, rest sourced from reference TRBV7-2 and TRBJ1-1, is GAGVSQSPSNKVTEKGKDVELRCDPISGHTALYWYRQSLGQGLEFLIYFQGNSAPDKSGLPSDRFSAERTGGSVSTLTIQRTQQEDSAVYLCASSLLGQNTEAFFGQGTRLTVV.

This clonotype was seen at least ten times. As DNA, the CDR3 is TGTGCCAGCAGCAGGACAGGGCCGGAAGGCTACACCTTC. It is translated as CASSRTGPEGYTF. The J gene is TRBJ1-2, the V gene TRBV7-9, with 8 bases lining up with TRBD1. Per germline, CDR1 SEHNR and CDR2 FQNEAQ (reference sequence). V lost 5 bases, J lost 8 bases, and 7 bases stayed unmatched. The CDR3 is 13 amino acids.

This clonotype was observed at least ten times. The rearrangement uses TRBV30 and TRBJ2-5, with 9 bases fitting TRBD2. This CDR3 is 12 amino acids long. Germline V lookup: CDR1 GTSNPN, CDR2 SVGIG (reference sequence). J lost 6 bases, V lost 6 bases, and 5 bases had no gene match. CDR3 sequence: CACKGLAKTQYF. CDR3 coding DNA: TGTGCCTGTAAAGGACTAGCGAAGACCCAGTACTTC.

This clonotype came up many times. This rearrangement joins TRBV9 to TRBJ2-7, with D maybe TRBD2 (6 bases). CDR3 size: 15 residues. V was cut by 4 bases and J by 0 bases, with 14 bases left in between. In germline, CDR1 is SGDLS, CDR2 YYNGEE. The CDR3 DNA sequence: TGTGCCAGCAGCTCCATAGCGGCGAGCTCCTACGAGCAGTACTTC. Translated, it gives CASSSIAASSYEQYF.

This clonotype has ten or more counts. The V call is TRBV7-9, the J call TRBJ1-1, with D uncertain. This CDR3 has 10 residues. CDR1 and CDR2 from the germline V gene are SEHNR and FQNEAQ (reference sequence). Trimming stripped 0 bases from V and 11 bases from J, with 4 bases between. This chain's CDR3 is CASSLAGAFF. For the CDR3, the DNA is TGTGCCAGCAGCTTAGCGGGCGCTTTCTTT. The full variable domain, with the rest looked up from reference TRBV7-9 and TRBJ1-1, is DTGVSQNPRHKITKRGQNVTFRCDPISEHNRLYWYRQTLGQGPEFLTYFQNEAQLEKSRLLSDRFSAERPKGSFSTLEIQRTEQGDSAMYLCASSLAGAFFGQGTRLTVV.

This clonotype was detected ten times or more. V is TRBV29-1 and J is TRBJ1-2; TRBD1 matches 9 bases. V trimming: 7 bases; J trimming: 7 bases; junction bases outside the gene matches: 7. This CDR3 comprises 12 residues. Germline V gene data show CDR1 as SQVTM and CDR2 as ANQGSEA. The CDR3 nucleotides read TGCAGCGGGGGGGACAGGGAACGTGGCTACACCTTC. Translation gives CSGGDRERGYTF.